This TCR beta chain was captured in a study of identical twins. This clonotype was recorded a few times. Antigen specificity is unknown. Findings and limits, study-wide: Out-of-frame alpha sequences that twins shared showed excess low generation probability.

The CDR3 has 15 residues. Trimming took 8 bases from V and 0 from J; bases not matched to a gene: 7. CDR1 and CDR2 (germline): PRHDT, FYEKMQ (reference sequence). The authors used template switching to add a universal primer site and gave cDNA unique molecular identifiers. TCRdb fed the 5' RACE reads into MiXCR, producing one record per CDR3 protein. The repertoire holds some 600,000 distinct CDR3 sequences, with 7% to 7.5% as singletons. The same sample was also studied in work on yellow fever vaccine responses in identical twins.

The TCR comes from a woman between 18 and 30 years old in good health. The V and J genes are TRBV13 and TRBJ2-5; 9 nucleotides agree with TRBD2. Sequenced sample: PBMCs. The DNA for the CDR3 is TGTGCCAGCGGCCTAGCGGGAACGTACCAAGAGACCCAGTACTTC. This gives the protein CASGLAGTYQETQYF.